This T cell receptor beta chain stems from a study of blood T cell repertoires in COVID-19 (TCRdb year 2020). For context, the study as a whole: Samples from collaborators originated in the United States, Italy and Spain and spanned both the acute and convalescent phases of COVID-19. Where available, HLA class I and class II types were taken from metadata supplied by the sample provider and were not determined by assay-based typing. Subjects who had been exposed to COVID-19, were actively infected with it, or had recovered from it provided the deeply sampled blood TCRbeta repertoires that made up the dataset. The prospective study material was composed of cDNA or gDNA derived from T cells, B-cell-depleted T cells, or PBMCs. The repertoires were released in a freely available public database intended as a resource for research on the immune response to SARS-CoV-2. Nearly every sample came with metadata listing a de-identified subject ID, COVID-19 status, age in years and sex. The samples were drawn from two sources: the first 160 participants of the ongoing ImmuneRACE study, and 950 to 1,500 subjects contributed by 6 global collaborators. Broad study findings and their caveats: Clinical and demographic metadata were provided uncurated, with the amount varying by source and participant.

At one collaborating source in Seattle, patients were enrolled during active infection and were followed longitudinally through the course of disease. Collaborating institutions collected whole blood in K2EDTA tubes following their own protocols. For TCRbeta analysis, collaborators shipped samples as frozen whole blood, isolated PBMCs, or DNA extracted from either of those sample types. The trim is 3 bases for V and 0 bases for J, with a gap of 9 bases between the germline ends. The CDR3 runs 15 residues from the cysteine to the phenylalanine. The DNA shown is the 45-base CDR3, in frame from base 1. According to the germline V gene, CDR1 reads KGHSH and CDR2 reads LQKENI. TCRbeta CDR3 regions were amplified from genomic DNA using the immunoSEQ Assay, a bias-controlled multiplex PCR. Processing in the source paper ran as follows. The number of nucleated cells in each sample was estimated by amplification of reference gene primers within the assay. To quantify the absolute abundance of each unique TCRbeta CDR3 rearrangement, sequence reads were collapsed and filtered. Productive Simpson clonality was computed per sample as the square root of Simpson's diversity index over productive rearrangements. TCRdb carries this immuneACCESS record with in-frame sequences only. Its versions omit some clonotypes, under half of them owing to an unresolved V gene in the studies checked, with the rest unexplained. V, J and clone size were drawn from that table, and D and trimming were deduced from the DNA. The sample table contains some 56,000 clones; only one count was recorded for 89% of them. The top ten hold more than 40% of the sample.

Of note for this clone: Its antigen is unknown. Base-call qualities are not available, and no considerably larger clone is one nucleotide away.

The clonotype was recovered from a woman aged 55-69 years with COVID-19, enrolled during active disease. The chain is encoded by TRBV18 joined to TRBJ1-3; no D gene is confidently identified. Specimen: peripheral blood. The nucleotides read TGTGCCAGCTCACCCTGGGAGGTCTCTGGAAACACCATATATTTT. The encoded protein is CASSPWEVSGNTIYF.